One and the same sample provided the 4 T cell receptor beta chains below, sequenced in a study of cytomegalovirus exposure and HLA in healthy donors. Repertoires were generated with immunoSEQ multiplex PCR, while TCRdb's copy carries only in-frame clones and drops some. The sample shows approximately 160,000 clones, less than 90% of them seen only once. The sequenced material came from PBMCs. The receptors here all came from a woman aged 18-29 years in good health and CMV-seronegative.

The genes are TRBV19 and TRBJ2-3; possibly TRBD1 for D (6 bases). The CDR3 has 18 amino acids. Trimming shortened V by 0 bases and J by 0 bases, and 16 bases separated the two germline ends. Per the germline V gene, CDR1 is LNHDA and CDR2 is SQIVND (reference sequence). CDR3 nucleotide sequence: TGTGCCAGTAGTATAGATAGCCTTACAGGGTATAGCACAGATACGCAGTATTTT. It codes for CASSIDSLTGYSTDTQYF.

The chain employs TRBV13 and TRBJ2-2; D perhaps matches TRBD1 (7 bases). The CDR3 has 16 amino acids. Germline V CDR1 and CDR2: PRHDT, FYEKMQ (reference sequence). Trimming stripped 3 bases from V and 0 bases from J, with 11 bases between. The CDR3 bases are TGTGCCAGCAGCTTCGGAGGGGGCACGAACACCGGGGAGCTGTTTTTT. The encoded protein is CASSFGGGTNTGELFF.

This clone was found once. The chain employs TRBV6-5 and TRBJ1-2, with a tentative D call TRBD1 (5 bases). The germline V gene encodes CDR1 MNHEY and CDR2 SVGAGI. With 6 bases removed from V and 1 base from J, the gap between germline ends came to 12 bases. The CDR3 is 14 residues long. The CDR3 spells CASRKDIHNYGYTF. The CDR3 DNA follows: TGTGCCAGCAGAAAGGACATCCATAACTATGGCTACACCTTC.

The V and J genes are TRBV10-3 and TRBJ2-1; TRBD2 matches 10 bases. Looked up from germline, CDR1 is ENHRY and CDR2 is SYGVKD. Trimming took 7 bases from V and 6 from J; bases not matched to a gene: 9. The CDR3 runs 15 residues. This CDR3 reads CAINLAAGGRNEQFF. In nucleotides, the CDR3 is TGTGCCATCAATTTAGCAGCGGGAGGGCGCAATGAGCAGTTCTTC.